The 6 T cell receptor beta chains in this list originate from one sample, sequenced in a study of T cell repertoires in cytomegalovirus infection. TCRdb fed the reads into MiXCR, producing one record per CDR3 protein. The sample holds about 310,000 distinct CDR3 sequences, roughly 15% seen once. Material for sequencing was PBMCs. These receptors originate from a human donor in good health (CMV status not recorded). Some clones in this sample may be carry-over from other donors' samples.

The J gene is TRBJ2-7, the V gene TRBV4-1, with D tentatively TRBD1 (5 bases). The CDR3 extends over 15 amino acids. V was pared by 0 bases and J by 2 bases, with 11 bases between. Germline CDR1 is MGHRA and CDR2 is YSYEKL. The CDR3 bases are TGCGCCAGCAGCCAAGAAGACAGACAAACCTACGAGCAGTACTTC. Protein: CASSQEDRQTYEQYF.

The genes are TRBV6-1 and TRBJ2-1; the D is unclear. The CDR3 totals 13 residues. Trimming stripped 0 bases from V and 3 bases from J, with 3 bases between. In germline, CDR1 is MNHNS, CDR2 SASEGT. The CDR3 nucleotides read TGTGCCAGCAGTGAAGCGCTCTACAATGAGCAGTTCTTC. It encodes CASSEALYNEQFF.

Only a few counts were recorded for this clonotype. The V and J genes are TRBV15 and TRBJ1-5; D gene ambiguous. This CDR3 has 14 residues. Trimming left V 6 bases short and J 5 bases short, with 14 bases between. The V gene's germline CDR1 is LNHNV and CDR2 YYDKDF (reference sequence). The CDR3: CATRKDFPHQPQHF. CDR3 DNA: TGTGCCACCAGAAAGGACTTTCCCCATCAGCCCCAGCATTTT.

V usage is TRBV5-1 and J usage is TRBJ2-2; 9 nucleotides agree with TRBD1. This CDR3 comprises 16 residues. The J segment lost 5 bases and the V segment lost 4 bases, leaving 9 bases of the junction unmatched. The V gene's germline CDR1 is SGHRS and CDR2 YFSETQ. The CDR3 DNA follows: TGCGCCAGCAGCCCCGGGACAGGGTCGGGGACCGGGGAGCTGTTTTTT. It codes for CASSPGTGSGTGELFF.

This clonotype was seen ten or more times. The V and J genes are TRBV20-1 and TRBJ2-7; 10 bases fit TRBD2. The CDR3 consists of 15 residues. J lost 2 bases, V lost 6 bases, and 10 bases had no gene match. CDR1 and CDR2 (germline): DFQATT, SNEGSKA (reference sequence). CDR3 nucleotides: TGCAGTGCGGACAATAGCGGGGGGCTCACCTACGAGCAGTACTTC. Amino acids: CSADNSGGLTYEQYF.

This clonotype was observed a few times. The rearrangement links TRBV18 to TRBJ2-5; tentatively, D is TRBD2 (5 bases). The germline gives CDR1 KGHSH, CDR2 LQKENI. V lost 0 bases to trimming and J lost 5 bases, with 10 bases between them. CDR3 length: 14 amino acids. The DNA for the CDR3 is TGTGCCAGCTCACCACCTAGCGAGTGGGAGACCCAGTACTTC. Encoded protein: CASSPPSEWETQYF.